The 26 T cell receptor beta chains below were found in one sample sequenced in a study of cytomegalovirus exposure and HLA in healthy donors. PCR primers comprised 60 Vbeta and 13 Jbeta primers. Using immunoSEQ multiplex PCR, the repertoire was profiled, and TCRdb retains in-frame clones only, with some absent. In total, the table holds 100,000 to 150,000 clones. The sequencing sample was made of PBMCs. The receptors shown here come from a woman aged 40-49 years in good health and CMV-seronegative.

The rearrangement joins TRBV5-4 to TRBJ1-5; 8 bases fit TRBD1. This CDR3 is built from 15 residues. Germline CDR1 reads SGHNT; CDR2 reads YYREEE (reference sequence). V shed 2 bases, J shed 5 bases, and the junction held 6 bases outside the gene matches. In nucleotides, the CDR3 is TGTGCCAGCAGCTTCGGACAGGGCATGGATCAGCCCCAGCATTTT. It translates to CASSFGQGMDQPQHF.

This chain connects TRBV6-5 to TRBJ1-1; 7 bases map to TRBD1. Germline-derived CDR1 and CDR2 are MNHEY and SVGAGI. The CDR3 covers 15 residues. V shed 0 bases and J 4 bases; nucleotides not matched to a gene: 5. The CDR3 coding sequence is TGTGCCAGCAGTTACTCGAAACAGGGGACCACTGAAGCTTTCTTT. It encodes CASSYSKQGTTEAFF.

The gene calls are TRBV6-1 and TRBJ2-7, with TRBD1 matching over 9 bases. The V and J ends lost 2 bases and 2 bases, in that order; junction bases with no gene match: 1. Germline V gives CDR1 MNHNS, CDR2 SASEGT. This CDR3 has 14 residues. The CDR3 sequence: CASSEYRGPYEQYV. The CDR3 nucleotides are TGTGCCAGCAGTGAATACAGGGGGCCCTACGAGCAGTACGTC.

The chain has TRBV7-2 and TRBJ1-1; 7 bases are shared with TRBD1. V trimming: 5 bases; J trimming: 1 base; junction bases outside the gene matches: 4. CDR3 length: 14 residues. CDR1 and CDR2 (germline): SGHTA, FQGNSA. The CDR3 here is CASSRQGGNTEAFF. The CDR3 nucleotides read TGTGCCAGCAGCCGACAGGGCGGGAACACTGAAGCTTTCTTT.

V usage is TRBV10-3 and J usage is TRBJ2-5; the match to TRBD1 covers 12 bases. This CDR3 is 14 amino acids long. Germline assignment: CDR1 ENHRY and CDR2 SYGVKD. J lost 6 bases, V lost 8 bases, and 7 bases had no gene match. CDR3 DNA: TGTGCCATCGGGACAGGGGGCCGGTTAAAGACCCAGTACTTC. It codes for CAIGTGGRLKTQYF.

A note on this clone: The same CDR3 is also encoded by other DNA sequences in this sample. The chain recombines TRBV6-1 with TRBJ2-5; 9 bases are a match to TRBD1. Unmatched junction bases numbered 4, after V lost 4 bases and J lost 1 base. The CDR3 contains 15 residues. Germline V gene lookup returns CDR1 MNHNS and CDR2 SASEGT. This CDR3 is CASSAWTGAQETQYF. In nucleotides, the CDR3 is TGTGCCAGCAGTGCTTGGACAGGGGCCCAAGAGACCCAGTACTTC.

The chain carries TRBV5-6 and TRBJ2-2; 8 bases fit TRBD1. CDR3 size: 15 residues. Trimming removed 2 bases from V and 7 bases from J; junction bases left unmatched: 7. Germline values: CDR1 SGHDT, CDR2 YYEEEE. The CDR3 DNA is TGTGCCAGCAGCTTCGACACAGGGGGTGGCGGGGAGCTGTTTTTT. It is translated as CASSFDTGGGGELFF.

This chain joins TRBV6-5 and TRBJ1-1; D is possibly TRBD1 (5 bases). V was clipped by 6 bases and J by 1 base, with 6 bases between them. Germline V gene sequence: CDR1 MNHEY, CDR2 SVGAGI. This CDR3 is built from 12 residues. In DNA, the CDR3 is TGTGCCAGCAGCCAGGGGAACACTGAAGCTTTCTTT. Its translation: CASSQGNTEAFF.

The chain links TRBV11-3 to TRBJ2-3; D gene ambiguous. This CDR3 contains 15 residues. Germline CDR1 is SGHNT and CDR2 is YENEEA. The V end lost 3 bases, the J end lost 3 bases, and 13 bases lay between the germline ends. The CDR3 reads CASSFSVERTDTQYF. CDR3 nucleotides: TGTGCCAGCAGCTTCTCTGTTGAGAGGACAGATACGCAGTATTTT.

This chain connects TRBV19 to TRBJ1-6; D may be TRBD1 (5 bases). V lost 7 bases and J 10 bases, leaving 17 bases between the germline ends. Germline CDR1 and CDR2: LNHDA and SQIVND (reference sequence). This CDR3 is built from 14 residues. This CDR3 reads CASTQRGGGSPLHF. The CDR3, as DNA: TGTGCCAGTACTCAACGGGGGGGAGGGTCACCCCTCCACTTT. The variable domain in full, completed from reference TRBV19 and TRBJ1-6, reads DGGITQSPKYLFRKEGQNVTLSCEQNLNHDAMYWYRQDPGQGLRLIYYSQIVNDFQKGDIAEGYSVSREKKESFPLTVTSAQKNPTAFYLCASTQRGGGSPLHFGNGTRLTVT.

The chain recombines TRBV5-1 with TRBJ2-3, with a weak D call TRBD1 (6 bases). V shed 4 bases and J shed 2 bases, with 14 bases lying between them. The CDR3 is made up of 15 amino acids. Germline CDR1 is SGHRS and CDR2 is YFSETQ. CDR3 sequence reads: CASSPGQPPTDTQYF. As DNA, the CDR3 is TGCGCCAGCAGCCCCGGACAGCCTCCCACAGATACGCAGTATTTT.

V and J are TRBV6-1 and TRBJ1-6, with TRBD1 matching 10 bases. From germline, CDR1 is MNHNS and CDR2 SASEGT. The V segment lost 2 bases and the J segment 5 bases; nucleotides outside the gene matches: 6. The length of the CDR3 is 17 residues. CDR3 in DNA: TGTGCCAGCAGTGAATTGACAGGGGGCATTCATAATTCACCCCTCCACTTT. It is translated as CASSELTGGIHNSPLHF.

V and J are TRBV7-3 and TRBJ2-3, with D unresolved. CDR1 SGHTA and CDR2 FQGTGA come from the germline V gene. V was pared by 6 bases and J by 2 bases, with 12 bases between. The CDR3 is 14 residues long. The CDR3 nucleotides read TGTGCCAGCAGTCAAGAGATAGACACAGATACGCAGTATTTT. The encoded protein is CASSQEIDTDTQYF.

The rearrangement links TRBV5-1 to TRBJ2-2; possibly TRBD1 for D (7 bases). This CDR3 region has 15 residues. Germline V gene data show CDR1 as SGHRS and CDR2 as YFSETQ. The ends were cut back, 5 bases at V and 8 bases at J, with 19 bases in the middle. The CDR3 DNA sequence: TGCGCCAGCAGTAGGAGGGGGCCTTTAACTGGGGAGCTGTTTTTT. It codes for CASSRRGPLTGELFF.

The chain carries TRBV7-9 and TRBJ1-1; D is ambiguous. The length of the CDR3 is 14 residues. Looked up from germline, CDR1 is SEHNR and CDR2 is FQNEAQ (reference sequence). Trimming took off 5 bases at V and 1 base at J, with 11 bases between the two ends. The CDR3 region is CASSRRTGNTEAFF. DNA for the CDR3: TGTGCCAGCAGCAGGAGGACGGGGAACACTGAAGCTTTCTTT.

The chain joins TRBV7-3 to TRBJ1-2; the match to TRBD1 covers 10 bases. The CDR3 length is 14 residues. Trimming removed 5 bases from V and 4 bases from J; junction bases left unmatched: 4. Germline CDR1 SGHTA, CDR2 FQGTGA. CDR3 nucleotide sequence: TGTGCCAGCAGCCCGGGGACAGGGGCCTATGGCTACACCTTC. This codes for CASSPGTGAYGYTF.

The chain recombines TRBV19 with TRBJ2-2; 15 bases map to TRBD2. CDR1 is LNHDA, CDR2 SQIVND, per germline (reference sequence). Losses at the gene ends were 0 bases for V and 3 bases for J; bases not matched to a gene: 5. There are 19 residues in the CDR3. CDR3 in amino acids: CASSIERTSGGADTGELFF. DNA for the CDR3: TGTGCCAGTAGTATAGAGCGGACTAGCGGGGGGGCCGACACCGGGGAGCTGTTTTTT.

The chain links TRBV7-2 to TRBJ2-6, with 7 bases aligning to TRBD1. The CDR3 has 14 amino acids. Trimming took 6 bases from V and 7 from J; bases not matched to a gene: 6. Germline V lookup: CDR1 SGHTA, CDR2 FQGNSA. CDR3 in DNA: TGTGCCAGCAGTAAGACAGGGAACGCCAACGTCCTGACTTTC. Its translation is CASSKTGNANVLTF.

This chain connects TRBV9 to TRBJ1-1; D uncertain. This CDR3 region has 13 residues. Trimming removed 2 bases from V and 3 bases from J, with 8 bases in between. Germline V lookup: CDR1 SGDLS, CDR2 YYNGEE. The CDR3 nucleotides read TGTGCCAGCAGCGTCGGGATTCACACTGAAGCTTTCTTT. It specifies CASSVGIHTEAFF. Supplemented by reference TRBV9 and TRBJ1-1, the full variable domain reads DSGVTQTPKHLITATGQRVTLRCSPRSGDLSVYWYQQSLDQGLQFLIQYYNGEERAKGNILERFSAQQFPDLHSELNLSSLELGDSALYFCASSVGIHTEAFFGQGTRLTVV.

The gene calls are TRBV5-1 and TRBJ1-3, with 7 bases fitting TRBD1. Germline V gives CDR1 SGHRS, CDR2 YFSETQ. The CDR3 runs 15 residues. Trimming at V came to 4 bases and at J to 4 bases, leaving 8 bases not matched to a gene. The CDR3 region has the DNA TGCGCCAGCAGCCCGGGACAGTTCTTCGGAAACACCATATATTTT. Translation: CASSPGQFFGNTIYF.

With regard to this clone: Within the sample, other DNA sequences also encode this same CDR3. This chain joins TRBV6-5 and TRBJ1-3; TRBD1 matches at 7 bases. V trimming: 2 bases; J trimming: 2 bases; junction bases outside the gene matches: 6. The length of the CDR3 is 16 residues. Germline V CDR1 and CDR2: MNHEY, SVGAGI. CDR3 protein: CASSYRGQQTGNTIYF. The CDR3 nucleotides are TGTGCCAGCAGTTACAGGGGGCAGCAGACTGGAAACACCATATATTTT.

CDR3 amino acids: CASSEFGGMNTEAFF. The DNA for the CDR3 is TGTGCCAGCAGTGAATTTGGGGGCATGAACACTGAAGCTTTCTTT. The chain joins TRBV25-1 to TRBJ1-1; perhaps TRBD1 as D (6 bases). Per the germline V gene, CDR1 is MGHDK and CDR2 is SYGVNS. The CDR3 loop spans 15 amino acids. V was cut by 1 base and J by 0 bases, with 9 bases left in between.

The chain combines TRBV28 with TRBJ2-7, with 12 positions matching TRBD1. Germline values: CDR1 MDHEN, CDR2 SYDVKM. Trimming cost V 6 bases and J 5 bases; bases outside gene matches: 14. The CDR3 totals 17 residues. The CDR3 nucleotides read TGTGCCAGCAGGAGAGGTCTTGGGACAGGGGGCAAGAACGAGCAGTACTTC. Translated: CASRRGLGTGGKNEQYF.

The chain is built from TRBV11-3 and TRBJ2-5, with TRBD2 identical over 14 bases. The CDR3 has 16 residues. After removal of 5 bases from V and 4 bases from J, the junction contained 6 bases not matched to a gene. Germline CDR1 reads SGHNT; CDR2 reads YENEEA. The CDR3 nucleotides are TGTGCCAGCAGCCCGGGACTAGCGGGGGAGACAGAGACCCAGTACTTC. This sequence encodes CASSPGLAGETETQYF. Full variable domain (rest looked up from reference TRBV11-3 and TRBJ2-5): EAGVVQSPRYKIIEKKQPVAFWCNPISGHNTLYWYLQNLGQGPELLIRYENEEAVDDSQLPKDRFSAERLKGVDSTLKIQPAELGDSAVYLCASSPGLAGETETQYFGPGTRLLVL.

V is TRBV4-2 and J is TRBJ2-3; 14 bases agree with TRBD2. This CDR3 is built from 18 residues. V shed 3 bases, J shed 2 bases, and the junction held 7 bases outside the gene matches. The germline gives CDR1 LGHNA, CDR2 YNFKEQ. In DNA, the CDR3 is TGTGCCAGCAGCCAGATCACGACTAGCGGGGGGGCCACAGATACGCAGTATTTT. Residues: CASSQITTSGGATDTQYF.

V is TRBV7-2 and J is TRBJ1-5; D is undetermined. Germline CDR1 SGHTA, CDR2 FQGNSA. Trimming cost V 2 bases and J 3 bases, with 11 bases left between them. The CDR3 totals 15 residues. The DNA of the CDR3 is TGTGCCAGCAGCTTATTTCGCGGGGACAATCAGCCCCAGCATTTT. This translates into CASSLFRGDNQPQHF.